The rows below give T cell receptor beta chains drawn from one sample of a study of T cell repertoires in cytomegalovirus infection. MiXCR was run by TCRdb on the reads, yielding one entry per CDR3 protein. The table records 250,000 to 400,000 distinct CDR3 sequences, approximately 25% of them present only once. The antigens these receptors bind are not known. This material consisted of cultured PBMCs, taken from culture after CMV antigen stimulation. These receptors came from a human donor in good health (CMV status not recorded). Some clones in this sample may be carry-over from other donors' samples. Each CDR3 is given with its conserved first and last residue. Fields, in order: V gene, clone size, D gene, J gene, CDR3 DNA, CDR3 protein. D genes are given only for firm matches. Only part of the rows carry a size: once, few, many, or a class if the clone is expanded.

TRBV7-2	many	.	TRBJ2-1	TGTGCCAGCAGCTTAGACAGCCCGATATACTACAATGAGCAGTTCTTC	CASSLDSPIYYNEQFF
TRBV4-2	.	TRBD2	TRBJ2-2	TGTGCCAGCAGCCAAGATCATCGGCTTAGCGGGCCTACCGGGGAGCTGTTTTTT	CASSQDHRLSGPTGELFF
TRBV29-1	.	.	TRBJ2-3	TGCAGCGTTGGGGGGGGCTTCAGAGACACGACAGATACGCAGTATTTT	CSVGGGFRDTTDTQYF
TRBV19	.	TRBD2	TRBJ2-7	TGTGCCAGTAGTATAAGAGGGGCCGGACTAGCGGGAGCTAAGGACGAGCAGTACTTC	CASSIRGAGLAGAKDEQYF
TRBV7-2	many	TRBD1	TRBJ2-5	TGTGCCAGCAGCTTGGACAGGATTCAAGAGACCCAGTACTTC	CASSLDRIQETQYF
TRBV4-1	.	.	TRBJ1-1	TGCGCCAGTAGAAATAGGGCCGTGAACACTGAAGCTTTCTTT	CASRNRAVNTEAFF
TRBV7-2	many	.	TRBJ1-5	TGTGCCAGCAGCCCCGCGGTCGGCAGTGATCAGCCCCAGCATTTT	CASSPAVGSDQPQHF
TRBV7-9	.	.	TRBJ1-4	TGTGCCAGCAGCTTAGGCAGGACTTTCGGTGAAAAACTGTTTTTT	CASSLGRTFGEKLFF
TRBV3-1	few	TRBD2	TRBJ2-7	TGTGCCAGCAGCCAAGATCCCCCTAGCGGGATTCTCCACGAGCAGTACTTC	CASSQDPPSGILHEQYF
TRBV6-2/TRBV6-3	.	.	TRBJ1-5	TGTGCCAGCAGTTACGCGCATGAGCGGGGACAGCCCCAGCATTTT	CASSYAHERGQPQHF
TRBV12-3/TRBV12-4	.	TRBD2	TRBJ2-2	TGTGCCAGCAGCCTCGGGACTAGCGGGTTCACCGGGGAGCTGTTTTTT	CASSLGTSGFTGELFF
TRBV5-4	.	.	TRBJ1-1	TGTGCCAGCAGCCCGCTCGGAGGTGACACTGAAGCTTTCTTT	CASSPLGGDTEAFF
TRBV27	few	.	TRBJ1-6	TGTGCCAGCAGTTTATCGACCGGGGGGAATTCACCCCTCCACTTT	CASSLSTGGNSPLHF
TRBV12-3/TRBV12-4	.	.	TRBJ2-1	TGTGCCAGCAGTCATCTGGGACCGATGGACAATGAGCAGTTCTTC	CASSHLGPMDNEQFF
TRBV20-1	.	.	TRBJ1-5	TGCAGTGCTAGAGATTTGAAAGGCAACAACCTCAATCAGCCCCAGCATTTT	CSARDLKGNNLNQPQHF
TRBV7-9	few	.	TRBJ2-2	TGTGCCAGCAAACCCGGGGGTCGGGAGTTCGGGGAGCTGTTTTTT	CASKPGGREFGELFF
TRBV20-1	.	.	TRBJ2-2	TGCAGTGCTAGTTACGACCTTGGGGGCGGGGAGCTGTTTTTT	CSASYDLGGGELFF
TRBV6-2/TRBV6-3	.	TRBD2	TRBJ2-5	TGTGCCAGCAGTTACTCTGGGATAGCGGGACCACCACTCCCGCAAGAGACCCAGTACTTC	CASSYSGIAGPPLPQETQYF
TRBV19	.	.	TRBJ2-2	TGTGCCAGTAGTATAGGGGCCTCCTATCCCGGGGAGCTGTTTTTT	CASSIGASYPGELFF
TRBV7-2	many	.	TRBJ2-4	TGTGCCAGCAAAGATCCCATGGCTTACGAAAACATTCAGTACTTC	CASKDPMAYENIQYF
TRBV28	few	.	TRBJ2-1	TGTGCCAGCAGTTTGTCGCTCGAGGAGCAGTTCTTC	CASSLSLEEQFF
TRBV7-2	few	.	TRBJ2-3	TGTGCCAGCAGCCCCAGGGGGGCTAGCACAGATACGCAGTATTTT	CASSPRGASTDTQYF
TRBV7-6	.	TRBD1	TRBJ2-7	TGTGCCAGCAGCCCTCGGGACAGGGGGCTTTACGAGCAGTACTTC	CASSPRDRGLYEQYF
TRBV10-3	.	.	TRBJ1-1	TGTGCCATCAGTGAGATAGCCTCTGAAGCTTTCTTT	CAISEIASEAFF
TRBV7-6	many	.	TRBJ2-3	TGTGCCAGCAGCTTAGATATTCTAGCTACGCAGTATTTT	CASSLDILATQYF
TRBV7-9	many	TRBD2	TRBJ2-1	TGTGCCAGCAGCAAAGGTACTAGCGGGCCTACCTACAATGAGCAGTTCTTC	CASSKGTSGPTYNEQFF
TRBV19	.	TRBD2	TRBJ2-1	TGTGCCAGTAGTATCTCTCCGGGACTAGCGGGAAAGGTGATCTCCTACAATGAGCAGTTCTTC	CASSISPGLAGKVISYNEQFF
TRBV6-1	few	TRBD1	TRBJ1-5	TGTGCAGCCAAGGGGGCGTCGGGTCAGCCCCAGCATTTT	CAAKGASGQPQHF
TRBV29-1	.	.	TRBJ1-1	TGCAGCGTTTCGACGCCTCGGGTGAACACTGAAGCTTTCTTT	CSVSTPRVNTEAFF
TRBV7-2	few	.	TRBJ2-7	TGTGCCAGTGGGGGGGGCGGGGTTGCCGAGCAGTACTTC	CASGGGGVAEQYF
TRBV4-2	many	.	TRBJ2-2	TGTGCCAGCAGCCAGCAATGGGAAAACACCGGGGAGCTGTTTTTT	CASSQQWENTGELFF
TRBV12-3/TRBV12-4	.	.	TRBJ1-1	TGTGCCAGCAGCTCTGATCTAGGAGGTGAAGCTTTCTTT	CASSSDLGGEAFF
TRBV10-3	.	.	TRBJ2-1	TGTGCCATCAGTCCCAGCCCGCGAGGGGACAATGAGCAGTTCTTC	CAISPSPRGDNEQFF
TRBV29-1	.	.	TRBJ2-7	TGCAGCGTTGAACACAGGAAATCCTACGAGCAGTACTTC	CSVEHRKSYEQYF
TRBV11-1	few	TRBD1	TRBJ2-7	TGTGCCAGCAGGTTATCCGGGACAGGACTCTACGAGCAGTACTTC	CASRLSGTGLYEQYF
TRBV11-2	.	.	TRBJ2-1	TGTGCCAGCAGCCAAGCGCACGGGCAGTTCTTC	CASSQAHGQFF
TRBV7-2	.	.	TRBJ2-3	TGTGCCAGCAGCTTAGTGGGGGGGCTGACAGATACGCAGTATTTT	CASSLVGGLTDTQYF
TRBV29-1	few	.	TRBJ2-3	TGCAGCGTTGGGCGTCGCAACCGATTATCTAGCACAGATACGCAGTATTTT	CSVGRRNRLSSTDTQYF
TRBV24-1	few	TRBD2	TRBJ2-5	TGTGCCACCAGTGACCCAGCGGGGTTTCAAGAGACCCAGTACTTC	CATSDPAGFQETQYF
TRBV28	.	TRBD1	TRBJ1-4	TGTGCCAGTCTGGACAGGGTGTGGGAAAAACTGTTTTTT	CASLDRVWEKLFF
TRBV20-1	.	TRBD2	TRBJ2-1	TGCAGTGCTAGGAAGCGGGACCCAAGCAATGAGCAGTTCTTC	CSARKRDPSNEQFF
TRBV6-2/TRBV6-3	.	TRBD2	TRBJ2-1	TGTGCCAGCAGCCATCCGGGACTAGTGGGTACCAATGAGCAGTTCTTC	CASSHPGLVGTNEQFF
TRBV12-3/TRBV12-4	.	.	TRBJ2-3	TGTGCCAGCAGTTATCCTGGCGGCGATGCGGATACGCAGTATTTT	CASSYPGGDADTQYF
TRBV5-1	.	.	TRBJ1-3	TGCGCCAGCAGCTCGGATGACGGTAACACCATATATTTT	CASSSDDGNTIYF
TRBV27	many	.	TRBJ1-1	TGTGCCAGCAGTTTAAGCGCGGGCCTGAACACTGAAGCTTTCTTT	CASSLSAGLNTEAFF
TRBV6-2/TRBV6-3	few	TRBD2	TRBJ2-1	TGTGCCAGCAGTCTAGCGGGAGAACCCAATGAGCAGTTCTTC	CASSLAGEPNEQFF
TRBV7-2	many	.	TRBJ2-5	TGTGCCAGCAGCTTAGACAAGGGAAGGACAGAGACCCAGTACTTC	CASSLDKGRTETQYF
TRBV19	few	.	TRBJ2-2	TGTGCCAGTAGTATAACTCAGGGGGGTGACACCGGGGAGCTGTTTTTT	CASSITQGGDTGELFF
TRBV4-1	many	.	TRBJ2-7	TGCGCCAGCAGCCAAGATACAGGGTACTCCTACGAGCAGTACTTC	CASSQDTGYSYEQYF
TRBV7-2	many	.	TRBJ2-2	TGTGCCAGCAGAACCGGGACGGGCAGTGGCGGGGAGCTGTTTTTT	CASRTGTGSGGELFF
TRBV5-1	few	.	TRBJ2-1	TGCGCCAGCAAGACCGGGGCTGAAATCTACAATGAGCAGTTCTTC	CASKTGAEIYNEQFF
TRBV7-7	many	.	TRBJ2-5	TGTGCTAGCAGCTTAGGGGCGGAGGAGACCCAGTACTTC	CASSLGAEETQYF
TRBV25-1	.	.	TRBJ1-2	TGTGCCAGCAGTGACGCCTATGGCTACACCTTC	CASSDAYGYTF
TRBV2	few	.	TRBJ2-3	TGTGCCAGCAGTGCGGACCGTTCCACTTATACGCAGTATTTT	CASSADRSTYTQYF
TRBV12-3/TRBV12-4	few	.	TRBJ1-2	TGTGCCAGCAGTTTTCTGGCGGCAGGGCCCAGGGGCTACACCTTC	CASSFLAAGPRGYTF
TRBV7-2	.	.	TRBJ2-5	TGTGCCAGCTCAGGGAGGAGGGAGACCCAGTACTTC	CASSGRRETQYF
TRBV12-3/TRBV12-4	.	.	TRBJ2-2	TGTGCCAGCAGTCCGCCATCAGGGGCCGGGGAGCTGTTTTTT	CASSPPSGAGELFF
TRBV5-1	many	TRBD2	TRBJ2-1	TGCGCCAGCAGCTTGGAACCGGGAGGCTACAATGAGCAGTTCTTC	CASSLEPGGYNEQFF